This T cell receptor beta chain appears in the sequencing data of a study of blood T cell repertoires in COVID-19. For the study at large: COVID-19 samples, acute and convalescent, were from the United States, Italy and Spain. T cells, B-cell-depleted T cells, or PBMCs provided the cDNA or gDNA that served as material.

Germline CDR1 reads SGHNT; CDR2 reads YYREEE (reference sequence). After removal of 5 bases from V and 10 bases from J, the junction contained 5 bases not matched to a gene. The CDR3 consists of 13 residues. As handled by the study authors: Amplification of reference gene primers was used by the study to estimate nucleated cell counts. The data were produced by immunoSEQ multiplex PCR, yet TCRdb's version contains in-frame clones alone and is incomplete. Clonal size and the V and J genes are those of that table, whereas D and trimming came from the DNA. The sample records under 100,000 clones, approximately 92% being singletons.

What was sequenced was peripheral blood. V is TRBV5-4 and J is TRBJ1-6; 8 nucleotides align to TRBD1. The source is a woman aged 60-70 years with active COVID-19. For the CDR3, the DNA is TGTGCCAGCAGGGACAGGGAGGTCTCACCCCTCCACTTT. Translated: CASRDREVSPLHF.